This TCR beta chain was captured by sequencing in a study of blood T cell repertoires in COVID-19. The wider study: Whether acute or convalescent, the COVID-19 samples came from the United States, Italy and Spain. PBMCs, B-cell-depleted T cells, or T cells provided the cDNA or gDNA that made up the material.

Original processing methods: From reference gene primer amplification, estimates of nucleated cell counts were derived. Repertoires were generated with immunoSEQ multiplex PCR, while TCRdb's copy carries only in-frame clones and drops some. The DNA gave D and trimming, while V, J and clone size come from that table. Of 100,000 or so clones listed, roughly 89% are singletons. The trim removed 5 bases at V and 2 bases at J, leaving 9 bases unmatched. Germline CDR1 reads LNHDA; CDR2 reads SQIVND (reference sequence). There are 16 residues in the CDR3. This chain joins TRBV19 and TRBJ2-3, with 8 bases aligning to TRBD2. This clonotype originated in a man aged 65-85 years with active or convalescent COVID-19. The material sequenced was peripheral blood. Here the CDR3 DNA reads TGTGCCAGTAGTCCCCGCGGCGGGGGGACCACAGATACGCAGTATTTT. This gives the protein CASSPRGGGTTDTQYF.